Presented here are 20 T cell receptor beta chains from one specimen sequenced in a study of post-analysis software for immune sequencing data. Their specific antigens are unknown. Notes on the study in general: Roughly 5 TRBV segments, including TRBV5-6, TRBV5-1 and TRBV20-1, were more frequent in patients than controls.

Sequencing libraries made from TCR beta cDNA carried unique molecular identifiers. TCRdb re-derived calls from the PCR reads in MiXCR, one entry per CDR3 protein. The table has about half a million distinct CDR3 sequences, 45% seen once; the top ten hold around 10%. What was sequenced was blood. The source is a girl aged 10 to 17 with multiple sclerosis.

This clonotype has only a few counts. This chain's CDR3 is CSARDQDKYEQYF. CDR3 coding DNA: TGCAGTGCTAGAGATCAGGACAAGTACGAGCAGTACTTC. J is TRBJ2-7 and V is TRBV20-1; D may be TRBD1 (5 bases). V was clipped by 0 bases and J by 4 bases, with 10 bases between them. This CDR3 region has 13 residues. The germline gives CDR1 DFQATT, CDR2 SNEGSKA (reference sequence).

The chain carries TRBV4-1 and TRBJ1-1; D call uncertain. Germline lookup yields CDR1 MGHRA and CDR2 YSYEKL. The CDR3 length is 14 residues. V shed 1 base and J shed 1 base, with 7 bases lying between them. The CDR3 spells CASSQVVANTEAFF. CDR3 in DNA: TGCGCCAGCAGCCAAGTTGTGGCGAACACTGAAGCTTTCTTT.

CDR3 loop: CALAEWGTDTQYF. CDR3 sequence (DNA): TGTGCCCTAGCGGAATGGGGCACAGATACGCAGTATTTT. V and J are TRBV30 and TRBJ2-3, with TRBD2 identical over 7 bases. This CDR3 is built from 13 residues. The V and J ends lost 8 bases and 1 base, in that order; junction bases with no gene match: 6. The germline V gene has CDR1 GTSNPN and CDR2 SVGIG (reference sequence).

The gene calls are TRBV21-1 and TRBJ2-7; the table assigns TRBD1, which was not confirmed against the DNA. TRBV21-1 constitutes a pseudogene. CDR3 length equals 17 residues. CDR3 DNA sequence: TGTGCCAGCAGCGCCACGCGTCCAGGGGATGGACCCTACGAGCAGTACTTC. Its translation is CASSATRPGDGPYEQYF.

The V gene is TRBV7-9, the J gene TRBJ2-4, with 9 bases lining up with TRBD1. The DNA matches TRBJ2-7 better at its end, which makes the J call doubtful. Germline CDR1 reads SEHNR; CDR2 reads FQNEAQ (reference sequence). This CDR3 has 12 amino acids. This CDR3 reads CAAGGQGNEQYF. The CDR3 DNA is TGTGCCGCCGGGGGACAGGGAAACGAGCAGTACTTC.

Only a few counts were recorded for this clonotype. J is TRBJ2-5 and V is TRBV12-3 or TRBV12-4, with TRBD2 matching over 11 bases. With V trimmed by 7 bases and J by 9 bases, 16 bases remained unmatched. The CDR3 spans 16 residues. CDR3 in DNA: TGTGCCAGCAAACTAGCGGGAGATCCCCGCGGTTCGCCCCAGTACTTC. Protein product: CASKLAGDPRGSPQYF.

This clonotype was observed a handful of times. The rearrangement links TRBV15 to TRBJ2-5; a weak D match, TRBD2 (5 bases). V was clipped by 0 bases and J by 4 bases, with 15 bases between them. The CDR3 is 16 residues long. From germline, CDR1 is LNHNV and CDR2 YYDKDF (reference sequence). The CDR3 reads CATSRDLYSAGETQYF. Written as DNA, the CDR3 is TGTGCCACCAGCAGAGATCTTTATAGCGCTGGAGAGACCCAGTACTTC.

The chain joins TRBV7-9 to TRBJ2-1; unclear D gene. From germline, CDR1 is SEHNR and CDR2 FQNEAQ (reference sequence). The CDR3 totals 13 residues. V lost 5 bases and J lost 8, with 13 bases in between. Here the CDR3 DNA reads TGTGCCAGCAGCCCCCCCCCTAGACATGAGCAGTTCTTC. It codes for CASSPPPRHEQFF.

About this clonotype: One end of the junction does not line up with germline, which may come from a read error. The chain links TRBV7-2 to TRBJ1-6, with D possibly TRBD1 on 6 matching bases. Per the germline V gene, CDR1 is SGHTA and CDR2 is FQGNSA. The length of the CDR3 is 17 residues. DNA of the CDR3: TGTGCCAGCAGCTTAGGCAGGGGACTATCCTATAATTCACCCCCCCACTTT. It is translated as CASSLGRGLSYNSPPHF.

The CDR3 nucleotides are TGTGCCAGCAGCTATATAGGGACAGGGGGAACTTATGGCTACACCTTC. Its translation: CASSYIGTGGTYGYTF. This sequence joins TRBV28 and TRBJ1-2, with 11 bases aligning to TRBD1. Germline V gives CDR1 MDHEN, CDR2 SYDVKM. Losses at the gene ends were 6 bases for V and 5 bases for J; bases not matched to a gene: 11. The length of the CDR3 is 16 residues.

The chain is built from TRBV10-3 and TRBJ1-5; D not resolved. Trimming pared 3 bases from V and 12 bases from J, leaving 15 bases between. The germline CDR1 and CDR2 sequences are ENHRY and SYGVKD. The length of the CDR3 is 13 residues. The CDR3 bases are TGTGCCATCAGTGATAAAACTAACAAGTACCAGCATTTT. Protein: CAISDKTNKYQHF.

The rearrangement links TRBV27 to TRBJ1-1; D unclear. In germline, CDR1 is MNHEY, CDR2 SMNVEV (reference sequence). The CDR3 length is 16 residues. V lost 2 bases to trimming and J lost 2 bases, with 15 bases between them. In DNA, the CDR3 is TGTGCCAGCAGTTTAATGGGCGTGGGAATTAACACTGAAGCTTTCTTT. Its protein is CASSLMGVGINTEAFF.

CDR3 sequence (DNA): TGCAGCGTGGGGGCGCGTCCGAGCTCCTACGAGCAGTACTTC. Translated, it gives CSVGARPSSYEQYF. The chain recombines TRBV29-1 with TRBJ2-7, with D tentatively TRBD1 (6 bases). There are 14 residues in the CDR3. V dropped 6 bases and J dropped 0 bases, with 15 bases sitting between them. Germline V CDR1 and CDR2: SQVTM, ANQGSEA.

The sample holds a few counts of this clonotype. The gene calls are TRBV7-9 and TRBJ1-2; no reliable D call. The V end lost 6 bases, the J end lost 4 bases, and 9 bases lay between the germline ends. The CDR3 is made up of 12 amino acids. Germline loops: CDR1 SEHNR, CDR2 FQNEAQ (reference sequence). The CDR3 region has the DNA TGTGCCAGCAGTCCAGCGGGCTATGGCTACACCTTC. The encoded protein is CASSPAGYGYTF.

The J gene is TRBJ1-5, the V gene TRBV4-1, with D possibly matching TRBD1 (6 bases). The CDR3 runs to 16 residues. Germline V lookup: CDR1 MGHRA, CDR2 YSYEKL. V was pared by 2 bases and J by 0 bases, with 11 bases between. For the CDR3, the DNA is TGCGCCAGCAGCCAACTCGGGACATCTAGCAATCAGCCCCAGCATTTT. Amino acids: CASSQLGTSSNQPQHF.

The chain's CDR3 is CASSLGTYQPQHF. CDR3 DNA sequence: TGTGCCAGCAGCCTCGGGACCTATCAGCCCCAGCATTTT. The V gene is TRBV6-6, the J gene TRBJ1-5; a weak D match, TRBD1 (5 bases). The CDR3 contains 13 residues. The germline CDR1 and CDR2 sequences are MNHNY and SVGAGI (reference sequence). Trimming removed 6 bases at V and 5 bases at J, with 11 bases between.

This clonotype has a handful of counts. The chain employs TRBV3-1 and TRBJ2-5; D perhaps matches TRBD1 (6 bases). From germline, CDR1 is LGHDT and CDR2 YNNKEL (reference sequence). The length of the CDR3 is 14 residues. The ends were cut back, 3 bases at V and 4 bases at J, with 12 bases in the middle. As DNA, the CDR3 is TGTGCCAGCAGCCATCAGACAGGTGGAGAGACCCAGTACTTC. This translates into CASSHQTGGETQYF.

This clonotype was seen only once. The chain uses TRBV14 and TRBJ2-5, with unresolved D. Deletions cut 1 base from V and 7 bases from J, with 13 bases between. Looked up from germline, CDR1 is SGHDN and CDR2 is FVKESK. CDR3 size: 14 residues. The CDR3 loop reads CASSQGRPKGTQYF. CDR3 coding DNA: TGTGCCAGCAGCCAAGGAAGGCCAAAAGGGACCCAGTACTTC.

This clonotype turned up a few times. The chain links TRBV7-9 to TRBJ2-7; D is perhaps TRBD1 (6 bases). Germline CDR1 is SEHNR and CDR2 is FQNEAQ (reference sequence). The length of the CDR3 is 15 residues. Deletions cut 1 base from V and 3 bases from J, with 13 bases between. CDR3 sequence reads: CASSLEEAGDYEQYF. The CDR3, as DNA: TGTGCCAGCAGCTTAGAAGAGGCAGGGGACTACGAGCAGTACTTC.

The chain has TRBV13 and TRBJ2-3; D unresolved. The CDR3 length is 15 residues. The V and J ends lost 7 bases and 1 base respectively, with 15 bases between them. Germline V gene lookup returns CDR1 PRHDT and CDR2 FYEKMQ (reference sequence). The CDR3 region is CASTTTRVRTDTQYF. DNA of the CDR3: TGTGCCAGCACCACGACAAGGGTACGCACAGATACGCAGTATTTT.